The sequence of this TCR beta chain was determined in a study of T cells in Graves' hyperthyroidism and ophthalmopathy. Each patient was aged 18 to 65 and had newly diagnosed hyperthyroidism of under 2 months' duration. The sample holds many counts of this clonotype. Its cognate antigen is unknown. CDR1 is SGHRS and CDR2 is YFSETQ in the germline V gene. The CDR3 is 16 amino acids. Trimming at V came to 3 bases and at J to 1 base, leaving 3 bases not matched to a gene. Amplified TCR beta CDR3 regions came from RNA transcripts. TCR CDR3 regions were first amplified by RT-PCR with HTBI primers. TCRdb passed the multiplex PCR reads through MiXCR, listing each CDR3 protein once. Among 300,000 to 500,000 distinct CDR3 sequences, 15% were seen once, and the ten largest hold 32%. The study, taken as a whole, reports: Before onset, ophthalmopathy was predicted by the model a median about six months earlier.

The genes are TRBV5-1 and TRBJ2-2, with 10 bases aligning to TRBD1. This clonotype was obtained from a woman aged 25-40 years with Graves' hyperthyroidism. The sample consisted of blood. In nucleotides, the CDR3 is TGCGCCAGCAGCTATGGGGACAGGGGGAACACCGGGGAGCTGTTTTTT. It is translated as CASSYGDRGNTGELFF.